These T cell receptor beta chains were read from a single sample in a study of T cell changes during pregnancy in multiple sclerosis. The repertoire was sequenced with immunoSEQ multiplex PCR; TCRdb's copy has only in-frame clones and lacks some. Of roughly 80,000 clones in the sample, approximately 89% were seen once. The sample here was peripheral blood, taken before pregnancy. Receptor source: a female donor with multiple sclerosis, enrolled in a pregnancy study. Both conserved end residues are part of each CDR3. A D gene is named only where the DNA matches it firmly. A clone size is listed for some rows: how often the clone was seen (once, few, many), or a class if it is expanded.

D gene	V gene	clone size	J gene	CDR3 protein	CDR3 DNA
TRBD1	TRBV29-1	once	TRBJ2-3	CSAKDRGPTDTQYF	TGCAGCGCTAAGGACAGGGGGCCCACAGATACGCAGTATTTT
TRBD2	TRBV7-2	-	TRBJ2-5	CASTPGGAGETQYF	TGTGCCAGCACGCCGGGGGGGGCCGGGGAGACCCAGTACTTC
TRBD2	TRBV19	-	TRBJ2-3	CASRERGTDTQYF	TGTGCCAGTCGGGAGCGGGGGACAGATACGCAGTATTTT
-	TRBV19	-	TRBJ1-5	CASMAPRGYQPQHF	TGTGCCAGTATGGCACCCAGGGGCTATCAGCCCCAGCATTTT
TRBD2	TRBV4-3	-	TRBJ2-7	CASSQGYSGGRYEQYF	TGCGCCAGCAGCCAAGGTTACAGCGGGGGACGTTACGAGCAGTACTTC
-	TRBV7-2	-	TRBJ1-1	CASSLRRGQMNTEAFF	TGTGCCAGCAGCTTAAGGCGCGGACAAATGAACACTGAAGCTTTCTTT
-	TRBV11-2	-	TRBJ1-2	CASSSPRDPSRGYTF	TGTGCCAGCAGCTCGCCGCGGGACCCAAGTAGGGGCTACACCTTC
TRBD1	TRBV4-1	-	TRBJ2-7	CASSHQGTGEWDKYEQYF	TGCGCCAGCAGCCACCAAGGAACAGGGGAATGGGACAAGTACGAGCAGTACTTC
-	TRBV9	-	TRBJ1-1	CASSVAGGLTEAFF	TGTGCCAGCAGCGTAGCGGGGGGCTTAACTGAAGCTTTCTTT
-	TRBV6-1	-	TRBJ1-1	CASSEVVGRNTEAFF	TGTGCCAGCAGTGAAGTCGTGGGGAGGAACACTGAAGCTTTCTTT
TRBD1	TRBV18	-	TRBJ1-1	CASSPTGQKNTEAFF	TGTGCCAGCTCACCGACGGGACAGAAGAACACTGAAGCTTTCTTT
TRBD2	TRBV14	-	TRBJ2-7	CASSLRGTTGLADSYEQYF	TGTGCCAGCAGCCTGAGGGGAACGACGGGACTAGCGGACTCCTACGAGCAGTACTTC
TRBD2	TRBV11-2	-	TRBJ2-2	CASSSPRRGSNTGELFF	TGTGCCAGCAGCTCTCCCCGGCGGGGGTCGAACACCGGGGAGCTGTTTTTT
TRBD2	TRBV9	once	TRBJ2-1	CASSYRASGGAEEQFF	TGTGCCAGCAGCTATAGGGCGAGCGGGGGGGCAGAGGAGCAGTTCTTC
-	TRBV2	-	TRBJ1-5	CASSDLGGGSQPQHF	TGTGCCAGCAGTGACTTGGGAGGGGGAAGTCAGCCCCAGCATTTT
-	TRBV7-5	few	TRBJ1-2	CATVRGHRCGYGYTF	TGTGCCACCGTCCGGGGTCATAGGTGTGGCTATGGCTACACCTTC
-	TRBV7-8	-	TRBJ1-2	CASSLPTKSYGYTF	TGTGCCAGCAGCTTACCGACAAAGAGCTATGGCTACACCTTC
-	TRBV15	-	TRBJ2-1	CATRGLHRDNEQFF	TGTGCCACCAGAGGTCTGCACCGGGACAATGAGCAGTTCTTC
TRBD1	TRBV7-2	-	TRBJ2-7	CASSWAGTGTYEQYF	TGTGCCAGCAGCTGGGCCGGGACAGGGACCTACGAGCAGTACTTC
-	TRBV4-1	-	TRBJ2-3	CASSQDPFRRDTQYF	TGCGCCAGCAGCCAAGACCCCTTCCGTAGAGATACGCAGTATTTT
-	TRBV4-3	-	TRBJ2-5	CASSQEGAGQETQYF	TGCGCCAGCAGCCAGGAGGGGGCAGGGCAAGAGACCCAGTACTTC
TRBD1	TRBV10-3	-	TRBJ1-1	CAISVRGPNTEAFF	TGTGCCATCAGTGTGAGGGGGCCGAACACTGAAGCTTTCTTT
TRBD2	TRBV4-1	-	TRBJ2-2	CASSPPTSGITGELFF	TGCGCCAGCAGCCCTCCGACTAGCGGGATAACCGGGGAGCTGTTTTTT
-	TRBV5-1	-	TRBJ2-5	CASSLGTDRGETQYF	TGCGCCAGCAGCTTGGGCACCGACAGAGGAGAGACCCAGTACTTC
-	TRBV27	-	TRBJ2-7	CASRAGGTYEQYF	TGTGCCAGCAGAGCTGGAGGGACCTACGAGCAGTACTTC
-	TRBV2	-	TRBJ1-2	CASSASDPAVDGYTF	TGTGCCAGCAGTGCCTCAGATCCGGCGGTGGATGGCTACACCTTC
TRBD2	TRBV5-4	-	TRBJ2-3	CASSPSGDETDTQYF	TGTGCCAGCAGCCCTAGCGGGGATGAAACAGATACGCAGTATTTT
-	TRBV12-5	-	TRBJ2-5	CASVEGRDSSRETQYF	TGTGCTAGTGTGGAGGGTCGGGACAGCTCCCGTGAGACCCAGTACTTC
-	TRBV4-1	-	TRBJ1-6	CASSQELTRAAYNSPLHF	TGCGCCAGCAGCCAAGAGTTGACGCGGGCAGCCTATAATTCACCCCTCCACTTT
-	TRBV2	-	TRBJ1-2	CASSPVVNSYGYTF	TGTGCCAGCAGTCCCGTAGTTAATTCCTATGGCTACACCTTC
TRBD2	TRBV6-4	few	TRBJ2-1	CASSDSGGAYNEQFF	TGTGCCAGCAGTGACAGCGGGGGGGCCTACAATGAGCAGTTCTTC
-	TRBV11-2	-	TRBJ1-1	CASRSLRSGGTEAFF	TGTGCCAGCAGGTCCCTGCGGAGCGGAGGGACTGAAGCTTTCTTT
TRBD1	TRBV29-1	-	TRBJ1-2	CSVVGWGQFNYGYTF	TGCAGCGTTGTGGGGTGGGGACAGTTTAACTATGGCTACACCTTC
-	TRBV5-1	-	TRBJ2-7	CASSLETGTQPYEQYF	TGCGCCAGCAGCTTGGAAACAGGAACCCAGCCCTACGAGCAGTACTTC
-	TRBV7-3	-	TRBJ2-5	CASSSKPGRETQYF	TGTGCCAGCAGCTCGAAACCTGGCCGAGAGACCCAGTACTTC
TRBD2	TRBV5-6	-	TRBJ2-7	CASSLGSRDYHYEQYF	TGTGCCAGCAGCTTGGGGTCCCGGGACTACCACTACGAGCAGTACTTC
-	TRBV30	-	TRBJ1-4	CAWTGQLGEKLFF	TGTGCCTGGACAGGACAACTTGGGGAAAAACTGTTTTTT
TRBD2	TRBV4-1	-	TRBJ2-5	CASSKRGGQETQYF	TGCGCCAGCAGCAAGCGGGGGGGCCAAGAGACCCAGTACTTC
TRBD1	TRBV7-2	-	TRBJ1-2	CASWDPGQGFGYTF	TGTGCCAGCTGGGATCCGGGACAGGGTTTTGGCTACACCTTC
TRBD1	TRBV7-9	-	TRBJ2-7	CASSHTDRGYEQYF	TGTGCCAGCAGCCATACAGACAGGGGCTACGAGCAGTACTTC
-	TRBV9	-	TRBJ2-1	CASSDGPGGLHNEQFF	TGTGCCAGCAGCGATGGGCCGGGGGGCCTGCACAATGAGCAGTTCTTC